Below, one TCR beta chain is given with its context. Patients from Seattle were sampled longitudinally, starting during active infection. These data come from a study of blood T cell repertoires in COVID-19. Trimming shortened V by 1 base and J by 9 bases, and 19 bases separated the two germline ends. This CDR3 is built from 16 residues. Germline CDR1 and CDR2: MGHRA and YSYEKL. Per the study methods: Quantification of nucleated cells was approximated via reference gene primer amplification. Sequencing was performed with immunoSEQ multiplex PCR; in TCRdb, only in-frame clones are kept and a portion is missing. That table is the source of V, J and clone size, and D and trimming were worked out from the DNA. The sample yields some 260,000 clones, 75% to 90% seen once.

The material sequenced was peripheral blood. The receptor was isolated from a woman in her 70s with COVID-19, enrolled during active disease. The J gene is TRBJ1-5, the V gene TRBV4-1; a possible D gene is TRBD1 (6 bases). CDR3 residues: CASSQVGGPNVGPQHF. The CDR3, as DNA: TGCGCCAGCAGCCAAGTCGGGGGGCCGAACGTTGGGCCCCAGCATTTT.